The rows below give T cell receptor beta chains drawn from one sample of a study of STAT5B mutations in CD4+ large granular lymphocyte leukemia. Produced via immunoSEQ multiplex PCR; TCRdb's table is partial and in-frame only. The table records about 32,000 clones, roughly 72% of them present only once. Sequenced: CD4+ T cells from blood buffy coats. The receptors stem from a human donor in good health. Each CDR3 is given with its conserved first and last residue. D genes are given only for firm matches. A clone size is listed for some rows: how often the clone was seen (once, few, many), or a class if it is expanded.

>TRBV5-8|NA|TRBJ1-3|NA
CASSLRVTGNTIYF
TGTGCCAGCAGCTTACGGGTCACCGGAAACACCATATATTTT
>TRBV10-3|few|TRBJ1-5|NA
CAISEVGKEPQHF
TGTGCCATCAGTGAGGTGGGGAAGGAGCCCCAGCATTTT
>TRBV4-2|NA|TRBJ1-1|TRBD1
CASSQDSGQMNTEAFF
TGTGCCAGCAGCCAAGACTCGGGACAGATGAACACTGAAGCTTTCTTT
>TRBV7-9|NA|TRBJ2-7|TRBD1
CASGTGQGVGEQYF
TGTGCCAGCGGTACGGGACAGGGGGTGGGTGAGCAGTACTTC
>TRBV2|NA|TRBJ2-1|NA
CASSEIHEQFF
TGTGCCAGCAGTGAAATACATGAGCAGTTCTTC
>TRBV19|once|TRBJ1-4|TRBD1
CASLSDRVGEKLFF
TGTGCCAGCCTATCGGACAGGGTCGGCGAAAAACTGTTTTTT
>TRBV4-1|NA|TRBJ2-1|NA
CASSQDSNEQFF
TGCGCCAGCAGCCAGGATTCCAATGAGCAGTTCTTC
>TRBV18|NA|TRBJ2-7|TRBD1
CASSPETGEYEQYF
TGTGCCAGCTCCCCGGAGACAGGGGAATACGAGCAGTACTTC
>TRBV4-2|NA|TRBJ2-7|NA
CASSQGAGDYEQYF
TGTGCCAGCAGCCAAGGGGCAGGGGACTACGAGCAGTACTTC
>TRBV7-9|NA|TRBJ1-4|NA
CASSLRRGLNEKLFF
TGTGCCAGCAGCCTCCGACGGGGGCTGAATGAAAAACTGTTTTTT
>TRBV9|NA|TRBJ2-7|NA
CASSVGGDGYYEQYF
TGTGCCAGCAGCGTAGGGGGGGACGGCTACTACGAGCAGTACTTC
>TRBV29-1|NA|TRBJ2-1|TRBD1
CSVENRRTGSRGEQFF
TGCAGCGTTGAAAACAGGAGGACAGGGAGTCGGGGTGAGCAGTTCTTC
>TRBV4-1|NA|TRBJ1-5|NA
CASSQADRLNQPQHF
TGCGCCAGCAGCCAAGCTGACAGGCTCAATCAGCCCCAGCATTTT
>TRBV5-1|medium-sized|TRBJ1-2|TRBD1
CASSLAGTGPSVHGYTF
TGCGCCAGCAGCTTGGCCGGGACAGGGCCCTCTGTCCATGGCTACACCTTC
>TRBV5-1|NA|TRBJ2-5|TRBD1
CASSRTGGLETQYF
TGCGCCAGCAGTAGGACAGGGGGCCTGGAGACCCAGTACTTC
>TRBV7-8|NA|TRBJ1-1|NA
CASSSVPSRSAEAFF
TGTGCCAGCAGCTCCGTTCCTAGTAGATCGGCTGAAGCTTTCTTT
>TRBV30|NA|TRBJ2-5|TRBD1
CAWGPGTGVQETQYF
TGTGCCTGGGGCCCCGGGACAGGGGTCCAAGAGACCCAGTACTTC
>TRBV9|NA|TRBJ1-1|NA
CASSVGPGSEAFF
TGTGCCAGCAGCGTAGGTCCCGGGAGTGAAGCTTTCTTT
>TRBV5-1|NA|TRBJ2-1|TRBD1
CASSLAPGQGWNEQFF
TGCGCCAGCAGCTTGGCCCCGGGACAGGGCTGGAATGAGCAGTTCTTC
>TRBV6-5|NA|TRBJ2-3|NA
CASSSHSRNTDTQYF
TGTGCCAGCAGCAGCCACAGTCGGAACACAGATACGCAGTATTTT
>TRBV5-5|NA|TRBJ1-1|NA
CASNLGTIPTEAFF
TGTGCCAGCAACTTGGGGACAATCCCTACTGAAGCTTTCTTT
>TRBV7-6|NA|TRBJ1-5|NA
CASSNTGFQPQHF
TGTGCCAGCAGCAACACAGGGTTCCAGCCCCAGCATTTT
>TRBV28|NA|TRBJ2-5|NA
CASSTQETQYF
TGTGCCAGCAGTACACAAGAGACCCAGTACTTC
>TRBV6-1|NA|TRBJ2-5|NA
CASSEAPWGFQETQYF
TGTGCCAGCAGTGAAGCGCCGTGGGGGTTCCAAGAGACCCAGTACTTC
>TRBV6-5|NA|TRBJ2-3|TRBD2
CASSWGGAQGDTQYF
TGTGCCAGCAGTTGGGGGGGAGCTCAAGGAGATACGCAGTATTTT
>TRBV7-2|NA|TRBJ2-3|NA
CASSSAAVSDTQYF
TGTGCCAGCAGCTCAGCTGCGGTCTCAGATACGCAGTATTTT
>TRBV9|NA|TRBJ1-5|NA
CASSVAGGGQPQHF
TGTGCCAGCAGCGTAGCGGGGGGCGGACAGCCCCAGCATTTT
>TRBV5-4|NA|TRBJ1-1|NA
CASSLGRASGKIEAFF
TGTGCCAGCAGCTTGGGTCGGGCAAGCGGAAAAATTGAAGCTTTCTTT
>TRBV9|NA|TRBJ2-3|TRBD2
CASSVGGLAGSTDTQYF
TGTGCCAGCAGCGTAGGGGGGCTAGCGGGTAGCACAGATACGCAGTATTTT
>TRBV12-5|NA|TRBJ1-6|NA
CASGSTGTVSPLHF
TGTGCTAGTGGTTCGACAGGTACTGTTTCACCCCTCCACTTT
>TRBV5-4|NA|TRBJ2-7|NA
CASSLGPRGYGHEQYF
TGTGCCAGCAGCTTGGGCCCAAGGGGGTATGGGCACGAGCAGTACTTC
>TRBV27|NA|TRBJ1-4|NA
CASSEVAGNEKLFF
TGTGCCAGCAGTGAAGTGGCGGGAAATGAAAAACTGTTTTTT
>TRBV7-9|NA|TRBJ1-2|NA
CASSLYPGYTF
TGTGCCAGCAGCTTGTACCCCGGCTACACCTTC
>TRBV19|NA|TRBJ2-1|NA
CASSKGDSSYNEQFF
TGTGCCAGTAGTAAGGGTGATAGCTCCTACAATGAGCAGTTCTTC
>TRBV7-9|NA|TRBJ2-7|NA
CASSLDWSGSEQYF
TGTGCCAGCAGCTTAGACTGGTCAGGGAGCGAGCAGTACTTC
>TRBV5-8|few|TRBJ2-2|NA
CASSLGGGVLSTGELFF
TGTGCCAGCAGCCTGGGCGGGGGCGTTTTGTCCACCGGGGAGCTGTTTTTT
>TRBV19|few|TRBJ2-2|NA
CASSMVLQGQLFF
TGTGCCAGTAGTATGGTCTTGCAGGGTCAGCTGTTTTTT
>TRBV30|few|TRBJ1-5|NA
CAWSPSNQPQHF
TGTGCCTGGAGTCCCAGTAATCAGCCCCAGCATTTT
>TRBV28|once|TRBJ1-3|TRBD1
CASSLFGQGLNTIYF
TGTGCCAGCAGTTTATTCGGACAGGGTCTGAACACCATATATTTT
>TRBV5-1|NA|TRBJ2-6|TRBD1
CASSFLTGSGANVLTF
TGCGCCAGCAGCTTTCTGACAGGGTCTGGGGCCAACGTCCTGACTTTC
>TRBV2|NA|TRBJ1-2|TRBD1
CASRRTGMGVLYGYTF
TGTGCCAGCAGAAGGACAGGGATGGGAGTATTGTATGGCTACACCTTC
>TRBV15|NA|TRBJ1-4|TRBD1
CATAWDRGEKLFF
TGTGCCACCGCATGGGACAGGGGTGAAAAACTGTTTTTT
>TRBV7-6|few|TRBJ1-3|NA
CASSFGGPGNTIYF
TGTGCCAGCAGCTTTGGGGGGCCTGGAAACACCATATATTTT
>TRBV6-6|NA|TRBJ1-2|NA
CAAGQRGYTF
TGTGCCGCAGGGCAGAGGGGCTACACCTTC
>TRBV7-9|NA|TRBJ2-3|NA
CASSLALGSADTQYF
TGTGCCAGCAGCTTAGCCCTAGGCTCGGCAGATACGCAGTATTTT
>TRBV2|few|TRBJ1-1|NA
CASSGRVLNTEAFF
TGTGCCAGCAGTGGAAGGGTTTTGAACACTGAAGCTTTCTTT
>TRBV9|NA|TRBJ2-3|NA
CASSTRVGESYF
TGTGCCAGCAGCACACGGGTCGGTGAATCGTATTTT